This TCR beta chain was sequenced during a study of CD8 T cells in ankylosing spondylitis. Findings and limits, study-wide: Relatively scarce in peripheral blood, disease-linked clones were CD8+. One TCR beta motif, made up of fewer than 10 highly homologous variants, appeared characteristic of ankylosing spondylitis blood.

V trimming: 6 bases; J trimming: 11 bases; junction bases outside the gene matches: 5. CDR3 size: 11 residues. Looked up from germline, CDR1 is MDHEN and CDR2 is SYDVKM. TCRdb reprocessed the 5' RACE reads with MiXCR, giving one entry per CDR3 protein. The sample includes about 69,000 distinct CDR3 sequences, about 5.4% seen only once; the top ten take about 2%. This clonotype was picked up many times. What it binds is unknown. The chain uses TRBV28 and TRBJ1-1; 8 nucleotides agree with TRBD1. The source material was blood, either unsorted or a sorted T cell fraction (not recorded which). This clonotype was sampled from a male donor with ankylosing spondylitis or in good health (not recorded which). The CDR3 protein is CASSLGDRAFF. In DNA form, the CDR3 reads TGTGCCAGCAGCCTAGGGGACAGGGCTTTCTTT. Full variable domain (missing parts from reference TRBV28 and TRBJ1-1): DVKVTQSSRYLVKRTGEKVFLECVQDMDHENMFWYRQDPGLGLRLIYFSYDVKMKEKGDIPEGYSVSREKKERFSLILESASTNQTSMYLCASSLGDRAFFGQGTRLTVV.